The 8 T cell receptor beta chains listed next were all sequenced from one sample in a study of T cells in Graves' hyperthyroidism and ophthalmopathy. Template material for amplifying TCR beta CDR3 regions consisted of RNA transcripts. First-round RT-PCR of the TCR CDR3 relied on the HTBI primer set. MiXCR was run by TCRdb on the multiplex PCR reads, yielding one entry per CDR3 protein. Seen here are a few hundred thousand distinct CDR3 sequences, roughly 25% observed once, and the top ten hold about 73%. Sequenced sample: blood. These receptors originate from a man over 45 with Graves' hyperthyroidism.

This clonotype has only a few counts. The chain couples TRBV27 to TRBJ2-5, with 7 bases matching TRBD2. Germline V gene data show CDR1 as MNHEY and CDR2 as SMNVEV (reference sequence). With 5 bases clipped from V and 5 bases from J, the junction kept 5 bases outside the gene matches. This CDR3 is built from 13 residues. The CDR3 DNA sequence: TGTGCCAGCAGTCCGAGGGAGGGGGAGACCCAGTACTTC. Protein product: CASSPREGETQYF.

The count of this clonotype is one. The chain uses TRBV9 and TRBJ2-4; 7 bases agree with TRBD2. Germline lookup yields CDR1 SGDLS and CDR2 YYNGEE. The CDR3 consists of 13 residues. V gave up 2 bases and J gave up 7 bases; unmatched junction bases: 3. CDR3 loop: CASSVGTNNIQYF. CDR3 nucleotide sequence: TGTGCCAGCAGCGTCGGGACTAATAACATTCAGTACTTC.

V usage is TRBV19 and J usage is TRBJ1-2, with D tentatively TRBD1 (5 bases). This CDR3 is 12 amino acids long. V was pared by 1 base and J by 7 bases, with 7 bases between. Per the germline V gene, CDR1 is LNHDA and CDR2 is SQIVND (reference sequence). For the CDR3, the DNA is TGTGCCAGTAGTATAGTAGGGGTTGGCTACACCTTC. Translated, it gives CASSIVGVGYTF.

This sequence joins TRBV24-1 and TRBJ2-2; perhaps TRBD2 as D (7 bases). V lost 4 bases, J lost 4 bases, and 15 bases lay in between. CDR1 is KGHDR, CDR2 SFDVKD, per germline. This CDR3 comprises 16 residues. The CDR3 here is CATSESGGLITGELFF. CDR3 DNA sequence: TGTGCCACCAGTGAGTCGGGGGGCCTGATCACCGGGGAGCTGTTTTTT.

V usage is TRBV2 and J usage is TRBJ2-7; 7 bases map to TRBD2. The CDR3 sequence is 14 residues long. Germline CDR1 is SNHLY and CDR2 is FYNNEI. Trimming took 6 bases from V and 6 from J; bases not matched to a gene: 11. CDR3 sequence (DNA): TGTGCCAGCAGGCGGACTAGAACTTATTTCGAGCAGTACTTC. Translation gives CASRRTRTYFEQYF.

J is TRBJ1-2 and V is TRBV19, with D unresolved. The CDR3 has 13 residues. The germline gives CDR1 LNHDA, CDR2 SQIVND (reference sequence). Trimming cost V 4 bases and J 1 base, with 7 bases left between them. CDR3 region: CASSTGLNYGYTF. As DNA, the CDR3 is TGTGCCAGTAGTACTGGACTTAACTATGGCTACACCTTC.

On this clonotype itself: This could be a read error, since a much larger clone is one nucleotide away. The J gene is TRBJ2-1, the V gene TRBV11-2; 10 bases map to TRBD2. This CDR3 contains 13 residues. Trimming removed 10 bases from V and 8 bases from J; junction bases left unmatched: 8. CDR1 and CDR2 (germline): SGHAT, FQNNGV. DNA of the CDR3: TGTGCCAACAGACTAGCGGGTGGTTATGAGCAGTTCTTC. It specifies CANRLAGGYEQFF. Variable domain in full (rest from reference TRBV11-2 and TRBJ2-1): EAGVAQSPRYKIIEKRQSVAFWCNPISGHATLYWYQQILGQGPKLLIQFQNNGVVDDSQLPKDRFSAERLKGVDSTLKIQPAKLEDSAVYLCANRLAGGYEQFFGPGTRLTVL.

This clonotype showed up many times. The gene calls are TRBV11-2 and TRBJ2-5; TRBD2 matches 12 bases. Germline trimming cut 2 bases from V and 5 bases from J; bases unmatched to any gene: 3. CDR1 is SGHAT, CDR2 FQNNGV, per germline. The CDR3 is 15 residues long. CDR3 loop: CASSLTSGRMETQYF. Here the CDR3 DNA reads TGTGCCAGCAGCTTAACTAGCGGGAGGATGGAGACCCAGTACTTC.